This TCR beta chain was sequenced in a study of T cell repertoires in cytomegalovirus infection. This clonotype occurred a few times. Its antigen is unknown. Each CDR3 protein is one row after TCRdb ran MiXCR on the reads. The sample lists roughly 500,000 distinct CDR3 sequences, 30% to 35% occurring once. The starting material was cultured PBMCs, obtained from culture after CMV antigen stimulation. The clonotype was recovered from a human donor in good health (CMV status not recorded). Some clones in this sample may be carry-over from other donors' samples.

CDR3 nucleotides: TGTGCCAGCAGCCTCGACCCCCCCGGAGGCTACACCTTC. This codes for CASSLDPPGGYTF. The chain couples TRBV28 to TRBJ1-2; D unclear. Trimming pared 6 bases from V and 8 bases from J, leaving 16 bases between. Per the germline V gene, CDR1 is MDHEN and CDR2 is SYDVKM. There are 13 residues in the CDR3.